This TCR beta chain was obtained from a study of T cells in Graves' hyperthyroidism and ophthalmopathy. Notes on the study in general: Separation of ophthalmopathy from stable hyperthyroidism was achieved by a 13 V-J model. In blood, most of the thyroid clonotypes expanded above 0.001 were also present.

Germline CDR1 SGHDN, CDR2 FVKESK. Deletions cut 4 bases from V and 0 bases from J, with 12 bases between. The CDR3 contains 15 residues. On this clonotype: As yet, its antigen is unknown.

Researchers took RNA transcripts and amplified the TCR beta CDR3 regions from them. An initial round of RT-PCR targeting the TCR CDR3 relied on the HTBI primer set. TCRdb called the multiplex PCR reads again in MiXCR, with one record for every CDR3 protein. The table shows about 540,000 distinct CDR3 sequences, with roughly 50% occurring only once. Stable Graves' hyperthyroidism denoted no ophthalmopathy progression over 18 months. Every diagnosis used clinical symptoms, serum thyroxine and TRAb, thyroid ultrasound and orbital computed tomography. This chain uses TRBV14 with TRBJ1-2; TRBD1 is a possible D gene (6 bases). The sequenced material came from peripheral blood or thyroid tissue (not recorded which). This receptor was identified in a woman in her late teens or twenties with Graves' hyperthyroidism. The CDR3 reads CASSPLTGTNYGYTF. As DNA, the CDR3 is TGTGCCAGCAGCCCATTGACAGGAACTAACTATGGCTACACCTTC.